This T cell receptor (beta chain) came from a study of blood T cell repertoires in COVID-19. Study background: PBMCs, B-cell-depleted T cells, or T cells were the source of the cDNA or gDNA that made up the material.

The assay was immunoSEQ multiplex PCR, and TCRdb's table has in-frame clones only and misses some. The table records about 370,000 clones, around 92% of them present only once. The sequenced material came from peripheral blood. The clonotype was recovered from a woman in her thirties with COVID-19, enrolled during active disease.

CDR3 DNA: TGCAGCGTGGCGACTAGCGGGGAAGAGACCCAGTACTTC. It codes for CSVATSGEETQYF. The chain links TRBV29-1 to TRBJ2-5; TRBD2 aligns across 11 bases. The germline V gene has CDR1 SQVTM and CDR2 ANQGSEA. There are 13 residues in the CDR3. The V and J ends lost 6 bases and 3 bases, in that order; junction bases with no gene match: 3.